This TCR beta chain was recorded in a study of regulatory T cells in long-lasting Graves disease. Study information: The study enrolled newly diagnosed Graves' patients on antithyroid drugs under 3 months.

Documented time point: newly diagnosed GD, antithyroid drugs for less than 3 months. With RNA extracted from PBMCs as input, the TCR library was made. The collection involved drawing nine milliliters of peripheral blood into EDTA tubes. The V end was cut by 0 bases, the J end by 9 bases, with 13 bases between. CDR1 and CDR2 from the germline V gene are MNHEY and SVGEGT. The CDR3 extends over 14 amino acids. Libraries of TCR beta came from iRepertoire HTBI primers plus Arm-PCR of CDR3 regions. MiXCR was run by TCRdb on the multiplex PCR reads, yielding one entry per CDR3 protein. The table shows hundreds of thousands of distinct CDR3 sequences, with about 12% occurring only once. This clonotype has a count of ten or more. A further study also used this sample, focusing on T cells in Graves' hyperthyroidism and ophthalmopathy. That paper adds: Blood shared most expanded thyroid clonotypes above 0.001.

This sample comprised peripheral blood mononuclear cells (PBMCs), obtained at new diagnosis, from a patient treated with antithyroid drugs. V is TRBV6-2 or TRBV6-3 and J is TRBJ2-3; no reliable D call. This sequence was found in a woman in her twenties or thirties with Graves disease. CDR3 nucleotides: TGTGCCAGCAGTTACTCGAACTCGCAGAGGACGCAGTATTTT. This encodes CASSYSNSQRTQYF.